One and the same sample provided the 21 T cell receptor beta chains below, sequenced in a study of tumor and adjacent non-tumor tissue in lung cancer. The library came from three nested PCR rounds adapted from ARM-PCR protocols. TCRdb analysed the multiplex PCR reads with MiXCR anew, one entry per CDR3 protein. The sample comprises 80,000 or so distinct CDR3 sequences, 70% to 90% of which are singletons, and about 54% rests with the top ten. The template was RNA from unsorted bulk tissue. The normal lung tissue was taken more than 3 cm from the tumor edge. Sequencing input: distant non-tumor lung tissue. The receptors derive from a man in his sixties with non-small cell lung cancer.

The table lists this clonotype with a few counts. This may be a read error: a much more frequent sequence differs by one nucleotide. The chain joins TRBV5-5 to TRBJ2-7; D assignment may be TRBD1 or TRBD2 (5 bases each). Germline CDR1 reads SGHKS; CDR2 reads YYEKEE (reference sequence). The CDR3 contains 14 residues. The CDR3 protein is CVSSLVLGTYEQYF. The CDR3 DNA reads TGTGTCAGCAGCTTGGTTTTGGGGACGTACGAGCAGTACTTC. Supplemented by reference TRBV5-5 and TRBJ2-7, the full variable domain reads DAGVTQSPTHLIKTRGQQVTLRCSPISGHKSVSWYQQVLGQGPQFIFQYYEKEERGRGNFPDRFSARQFPNYSSELNVNALLLGDSALYLCVSSLVLGTYEQYFGPGTRLTVT.

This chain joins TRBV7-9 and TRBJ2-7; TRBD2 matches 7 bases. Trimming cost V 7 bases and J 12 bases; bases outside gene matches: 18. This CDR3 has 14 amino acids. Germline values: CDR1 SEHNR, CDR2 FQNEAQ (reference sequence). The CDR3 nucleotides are TGTGCCAGCACCCCGGGAGGCAACTCCTACAAGCGGTACTTC. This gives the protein CASTPGGNSYKRYF. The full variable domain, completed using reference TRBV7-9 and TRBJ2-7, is DTGVSQNPRHKITKRGQNVTFRCDPISEHNRLYWYRQTLGQGPEFLTYFQNEAQLEKSRLLSDRFSAERPKGSFSTLEIQRTEQGDSAMYLCASTPGGNSYKRYFGPGTRLTVT.

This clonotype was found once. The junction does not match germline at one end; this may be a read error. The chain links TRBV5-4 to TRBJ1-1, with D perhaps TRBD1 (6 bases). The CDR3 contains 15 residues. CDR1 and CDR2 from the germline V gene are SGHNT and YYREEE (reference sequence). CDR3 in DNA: TGTGGCAGCAGACCACCGGGGGCGGCGGGGACTGAAACTTTCTTT. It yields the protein CGSRPPGAAGTETFF. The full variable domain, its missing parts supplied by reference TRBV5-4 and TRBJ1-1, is ETGVTQSPTHLIKTRGQQVTLRCSSQSGHNTVSWYQQALGQGPQFIFQYYREEENGRGNFPPRFSGLQFPNYSSELNVNALELDDSALYLCGSRPPGAAGTETFFGQGTRLTVV.

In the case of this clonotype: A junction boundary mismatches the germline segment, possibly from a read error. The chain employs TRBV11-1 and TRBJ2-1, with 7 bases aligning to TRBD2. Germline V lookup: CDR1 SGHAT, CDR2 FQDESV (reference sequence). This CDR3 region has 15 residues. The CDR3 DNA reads TGTGCCAGCAGTTTAGGAGCTAGCGGAGGAGGGGAGGTGTTCTTC. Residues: CASSLGASGGGEVFF.

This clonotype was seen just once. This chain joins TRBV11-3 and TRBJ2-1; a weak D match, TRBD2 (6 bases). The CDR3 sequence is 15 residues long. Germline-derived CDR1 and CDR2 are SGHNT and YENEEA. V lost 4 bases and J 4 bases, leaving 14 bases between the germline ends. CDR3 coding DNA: TGTGCCAGCAGCTCCCTAACGGGAGATTACAATGAGCAGTTCTTC. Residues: CASSSLTGDYNEQFF.

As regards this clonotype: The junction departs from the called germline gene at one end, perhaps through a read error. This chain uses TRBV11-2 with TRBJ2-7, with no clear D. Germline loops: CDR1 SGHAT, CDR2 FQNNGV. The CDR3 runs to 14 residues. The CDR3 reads CASTLDSVSYEQYF. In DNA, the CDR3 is TGTGCCAGCACCTTAGATTCCGTAAGCTACGAGCAGTACTTC.

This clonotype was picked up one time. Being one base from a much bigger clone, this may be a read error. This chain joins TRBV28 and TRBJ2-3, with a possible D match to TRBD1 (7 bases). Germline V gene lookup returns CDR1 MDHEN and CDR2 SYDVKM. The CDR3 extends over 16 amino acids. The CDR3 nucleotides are TGTGCCAGCAGTTTAGATGGCAGCGCGGGGACAGATACGCGGTATTTT. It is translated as CASSLDGSAGTDTRYF.

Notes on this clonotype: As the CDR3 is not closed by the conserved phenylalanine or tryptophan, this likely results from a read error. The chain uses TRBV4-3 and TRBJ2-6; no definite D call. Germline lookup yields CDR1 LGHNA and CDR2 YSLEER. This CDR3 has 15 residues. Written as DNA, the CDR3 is TGCACCAGCAGCCAAGACAACTCTGGGGCCAACGTCCTGACTGTC. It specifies CTSSQDNSGANVLTV.

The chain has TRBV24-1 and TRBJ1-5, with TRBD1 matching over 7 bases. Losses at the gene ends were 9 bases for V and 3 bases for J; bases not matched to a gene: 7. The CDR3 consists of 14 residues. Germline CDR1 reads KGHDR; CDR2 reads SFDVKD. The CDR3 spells CATCRTGNNQPQHF. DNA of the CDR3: TGTGCCACCTGTAGGACAGGTAACAATCAGCCCCAGCATTTT.

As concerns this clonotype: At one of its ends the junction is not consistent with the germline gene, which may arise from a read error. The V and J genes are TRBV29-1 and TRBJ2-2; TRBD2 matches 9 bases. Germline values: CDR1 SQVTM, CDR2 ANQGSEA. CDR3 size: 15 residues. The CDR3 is CSVAGTSGFTGELFF. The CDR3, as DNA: TGCAGCGTGGCCGGTACTAGCGGGTTCACCGGGGAACTGTTTTTT.

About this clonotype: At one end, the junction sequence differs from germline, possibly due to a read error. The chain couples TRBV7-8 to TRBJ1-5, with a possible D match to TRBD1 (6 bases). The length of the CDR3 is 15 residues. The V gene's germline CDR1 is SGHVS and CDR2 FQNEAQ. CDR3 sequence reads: CANSREDSSIQPQHF. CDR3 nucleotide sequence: TGTGCCAACAGCAGAGAGGACAGCAGCATTCAGCCCCAGCATTTT.

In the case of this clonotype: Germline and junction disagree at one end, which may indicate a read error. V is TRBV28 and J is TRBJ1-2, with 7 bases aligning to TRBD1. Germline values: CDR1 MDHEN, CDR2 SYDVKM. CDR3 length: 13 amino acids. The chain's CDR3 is CTSSRQGLYGYTF. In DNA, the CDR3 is TGTACCAGCAGTCGACAGGGACTCTATGGCTACACCTTC.

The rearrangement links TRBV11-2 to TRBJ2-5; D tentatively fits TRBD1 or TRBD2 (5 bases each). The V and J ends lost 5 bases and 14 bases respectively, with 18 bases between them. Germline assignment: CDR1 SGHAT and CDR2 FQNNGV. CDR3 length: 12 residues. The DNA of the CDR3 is TGTGCCAGCAGCGTAACCGGGACCCAAGAATACTTC. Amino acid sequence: CASSVTGTQEYF.

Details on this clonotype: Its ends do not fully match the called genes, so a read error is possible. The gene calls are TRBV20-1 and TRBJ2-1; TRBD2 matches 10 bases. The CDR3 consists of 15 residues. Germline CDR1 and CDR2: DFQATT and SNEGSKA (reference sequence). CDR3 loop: CSTLGLASSYNEQFF. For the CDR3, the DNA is TGCAGTACTCTGGGACTAGCGAGCTCCTACAATGAGCAGTTTTTC.

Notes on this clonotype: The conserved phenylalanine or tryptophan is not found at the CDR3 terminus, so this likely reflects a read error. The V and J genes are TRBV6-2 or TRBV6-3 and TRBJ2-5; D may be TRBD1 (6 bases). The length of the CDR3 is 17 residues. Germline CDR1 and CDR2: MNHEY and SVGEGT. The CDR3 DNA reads TGTGCCAGCAGTTACAGGGTAGGGGGAGCAGGGGAAGAGACACAGTACGTC. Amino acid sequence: CASSYRVGGAGEETQYV.

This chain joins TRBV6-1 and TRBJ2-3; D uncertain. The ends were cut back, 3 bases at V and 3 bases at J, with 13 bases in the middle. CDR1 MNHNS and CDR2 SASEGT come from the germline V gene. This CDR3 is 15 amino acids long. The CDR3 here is CASSEQTEGTDTQYF. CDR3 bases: TGTGCCAGCAGTGAGCAAACGGAAGGTACAGATACGCAGTATTTT.

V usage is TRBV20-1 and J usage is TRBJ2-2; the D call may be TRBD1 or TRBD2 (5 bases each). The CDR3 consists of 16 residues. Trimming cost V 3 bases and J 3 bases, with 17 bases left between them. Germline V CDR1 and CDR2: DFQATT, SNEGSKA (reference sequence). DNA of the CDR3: TGCAGTGCTAGGGGAACTAATGGGGGAGACACCGGGGAGCTGTTTTTT. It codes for CSARGTNGGDTGELFF.

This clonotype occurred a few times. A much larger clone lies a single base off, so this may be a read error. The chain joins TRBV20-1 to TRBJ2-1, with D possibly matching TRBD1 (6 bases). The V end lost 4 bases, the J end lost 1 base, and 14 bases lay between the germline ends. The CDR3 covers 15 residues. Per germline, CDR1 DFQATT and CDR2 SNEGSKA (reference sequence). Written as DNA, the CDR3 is TGCAGTGCTACTCCGGGACACCTTTCCTACAATGAGCAGTTCTTC. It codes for CSATPGHLSYNEQFF.

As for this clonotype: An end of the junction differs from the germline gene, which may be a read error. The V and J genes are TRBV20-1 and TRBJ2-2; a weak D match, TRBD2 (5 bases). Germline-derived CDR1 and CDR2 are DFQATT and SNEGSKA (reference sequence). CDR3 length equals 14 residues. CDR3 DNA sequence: TGTAGTGCTAGATTCTCCGAGAACACCGGGGAGCTGTTATTT. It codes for CSARFSENTGELLF.

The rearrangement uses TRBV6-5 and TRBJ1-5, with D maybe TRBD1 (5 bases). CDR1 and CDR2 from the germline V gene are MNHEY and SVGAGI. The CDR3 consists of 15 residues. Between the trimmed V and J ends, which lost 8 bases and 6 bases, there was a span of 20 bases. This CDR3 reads CASCNNGQGSQPQHF. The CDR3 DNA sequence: TGTGCCAGCTGTAACAATGGGCAGGGTAGTCAGCCCCAGCATTTT.

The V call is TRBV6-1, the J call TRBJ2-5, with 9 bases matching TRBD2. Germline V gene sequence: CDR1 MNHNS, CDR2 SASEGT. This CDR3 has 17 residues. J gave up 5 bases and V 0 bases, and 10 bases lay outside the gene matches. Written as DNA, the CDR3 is TGTGCCAGCAGTGAAGCGTGCGGGGGGGCGCCAGGGGAGACCCAGTACTTC. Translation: CASSEACGGAPGETQYF.